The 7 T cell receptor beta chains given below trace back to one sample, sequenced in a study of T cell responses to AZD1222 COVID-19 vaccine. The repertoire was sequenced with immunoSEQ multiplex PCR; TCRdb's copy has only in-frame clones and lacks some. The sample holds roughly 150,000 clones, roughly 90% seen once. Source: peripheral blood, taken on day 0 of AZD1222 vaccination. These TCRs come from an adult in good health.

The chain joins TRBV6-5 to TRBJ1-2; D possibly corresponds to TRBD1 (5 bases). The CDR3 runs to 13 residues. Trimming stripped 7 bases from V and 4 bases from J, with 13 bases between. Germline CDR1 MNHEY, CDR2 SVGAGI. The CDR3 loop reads CASMGRGLYGYTF. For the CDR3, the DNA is TGTGCCAGCATGGGCCGGGGACTCTATGGCTACACCTTC.

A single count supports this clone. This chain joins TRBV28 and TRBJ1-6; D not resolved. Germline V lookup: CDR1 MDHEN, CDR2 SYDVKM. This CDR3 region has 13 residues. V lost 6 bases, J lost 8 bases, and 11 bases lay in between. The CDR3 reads CASSTGVDSPLHF. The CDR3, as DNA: TGTGCCAGCAGCACCGGGGTGGATTCACCCCTCCACTTT.

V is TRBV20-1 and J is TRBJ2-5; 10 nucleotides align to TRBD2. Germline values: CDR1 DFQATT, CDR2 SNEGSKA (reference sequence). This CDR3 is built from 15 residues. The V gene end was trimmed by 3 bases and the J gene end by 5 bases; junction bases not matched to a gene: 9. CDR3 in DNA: TGCAGTGCTAGTACTAGCGGGGCCCTCCGGGAGACCCAGTACTTC. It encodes CSASTSGALRETQYF.

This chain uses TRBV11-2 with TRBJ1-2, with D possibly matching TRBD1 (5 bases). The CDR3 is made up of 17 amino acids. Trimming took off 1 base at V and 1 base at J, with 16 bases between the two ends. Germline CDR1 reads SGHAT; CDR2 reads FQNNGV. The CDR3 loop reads CASSLGRETRINYGYTF. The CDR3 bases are TGTGCCAGCAGCTTAGGCAGGGAAACCCGGATTAACTATGGCTACACCTTC.

CDR3: CASSFPSGRAREQYF. The CDR3 nucleotides read TGTGCCAGCAGCTTCCCTAGCGGGAGGGCTCGCGAGCAGTACTTC. J is TRBJ2-7 and V is TRBV13, with 12 positions matching TRBD2. V gave up 3 bases and J gave up 6 bases; unmatched junction bases: 6. The length of the CDR3 is 15 residues. CDR1 and CDR2 from the germline V gene are PRHDT and FYEKMQ (reference sequence).

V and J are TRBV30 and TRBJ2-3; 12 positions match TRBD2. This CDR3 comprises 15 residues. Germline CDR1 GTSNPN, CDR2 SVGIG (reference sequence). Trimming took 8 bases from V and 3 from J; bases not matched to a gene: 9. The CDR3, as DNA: TGTGCCCGCGGACTAGCGGGATTGAGAACAGATACGCAGTATTTT. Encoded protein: CARGLAGLRTDTQYF.

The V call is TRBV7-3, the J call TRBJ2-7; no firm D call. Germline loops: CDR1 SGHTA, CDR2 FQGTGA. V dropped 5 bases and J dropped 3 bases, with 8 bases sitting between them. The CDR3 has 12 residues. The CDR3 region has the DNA TGTGCCAGCAGCGCCTTGGGCTACGAGCAGTACTTC. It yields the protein CASSALGYEQYF.